Listed below are T cell receptor beta chains from one sample, sequenced in a study of identical twins. TCRdb reanalysed the 5' RACE reads using MiXCR and keeps one entry per CDR3 protein. The sample carries about 240,000 distinct CDR3 sequences, roughly 13% recorded once. The data were also submitted as part of a second study, on yellow fever vaccine responses in identical twins.

Material: memory (CD45RO+) T cells sorted from blood. Receptors were obtained from a woman under 30 in good health. Each CDR3 is given with its conserved first and last residue. The D gene is left open where the match is weak. The size of a clone is reported for some rows only, either as once, few or many, or as a class for expanded clones.

size: NA
D: NA
V: TRBV12-3/TRBV12-4
J: TRBJ2-3
CDR3: CATRGYADTQYF
DNA: TGTGCCACCAGGGGCTACGCAGATACGCAGTATTTT

size: NA
D: NA
V: TRBV30
J: TRBJ2-7
CDR3: CAWSGIGRSSYEQYF
DNA: TGTGCCTGGAGTGGGATAGGGAGAAGCTCCTACGAGCAGTACTTC

size: NA
D: NA
V: TRBV4-2
J: TRBJ1-5
CDR3: CASSQAAGGNQPQHF
DNA: TGTGCCAGCAGCCAAGCGGCAGGGGGCAATCAGCCCCAGCATTTT

size: once
D: TRBD1
V: TRBV20-1
J: TRBJ2-1
CDR3: CSARRQGAGYNEQFF
DNA: TGCAGTGCGAGGCGACAGGGGGCTGGTTACAATGAGCAGTTCTTC

size: NA
D: NA
V: TRBV6-2/TRBV6-3
J: TRBJ1-2
CDR3: CASTLPGGIYGYTF
DNA: TGTGCCAGCACGCTACCGGGGGGAATCTATGGCTACACCTTC

size: few
D: NA
V: TRBV6-2/TRBV6-3
J: TRBJ2-1
CDR3: CASRAEVQGSSSNEQFF
DNA: TGTGCCAGCAGGGCCGAGGTACAGGGTAGTTCGAGCAATGAGCAGTTCTTC

size: NA
D: TRBD2
V: TRBV7-9
J: TRBJ2-7
CDR3: CASSSQAGGGYEQYF
DNA: TGTGCCAGCAGCTCTCAAGCGGGAGGGGGCTACGAGCAGTACTTC

size: few
D: NA
V: TRBV15
J: TRBJ2-7
CDR3: CATSRTKGNAHYEQYF
DNA: TGTGCCACCAGCAGAACTAAGGGAAATGCCCACTACGAGCAGTACTTC

size: few
D: TRBD2
V: TRBV29-1
J: TRBJ2-1
CDR3: CSVGLAGRSYNEQFF
DNA: TGCAGCGTGGGGCTAGCGGGACGCTCCTACAATGAGCAGTTCTTC

size: few
D: NA
V: TRBV25-1
J: TRBJ2-2
CDR3: CASRTYLEDPGQETGELFF
DNA: TGTGCCAGCCGGACTTACCTAGAAGACCCGGGACAAGAAACCGGGGAGCTGTTTTTT

size: NA
D: TRBD1
V: TRBV29-1
J: TRBJ2-7
CDR3: CSAGGQGYEQYF
DNA: TGCAGCGCTGGGGGACAGGGTTACGAGCAGTACTTC

size: few
D: NA
V: TRBV20-1
J: TRBJ2-7
CDR3: CSASKSGEQYF
DNA: TGCAGTGCTAGCAAGTCAGGCGAGCAGTACTTC

size: NA
D: NA
V: TRBV28
J: TRBJ2-5
CDR3: CASSPPGRRETQYF
DNA: TGTGCCAGCAGTCCCCCGGGGAGACGGGAGACCCAGTACTTC

size: few
D: TRBD2
V: TRBV7-2
J: TRBJ2-1
CDR3: CASSVGLAWPEQFF
DNA: TGTGCCAGCAGCGTAGGACTAGCTTGGCCTGAGCAGTTCTTC

size: few
D: TRBD2
V: TRBV15
J: TRBJ2-5
CDR3: CATSMSYSGGQETQYF
DNA: TGTGCCACCAGCATGAGCTACAGCGGGGGGCAAGAGACCCAGTACTTC

size: few
D: NA
V: TRBV27
J: TRBJ2-7
CDR3: CASNPAGANEQYF
DNA: TGTGCCAGCAATCCAGCCGGGGCCAACGAGCAGTACTTC

size: few
D: NA
V: TRBV7-2
J: TRBJ1-3
CDR3: CASSSTVTGNTIYF
DNA: TGTGCCAGCAGCTCGACAGTAACTGGAAACACCATATATTTT

size: many
D: NA
V: TRBV11-2
J: TRBJ2-1
CDR3: CASSSRNLLNEQFF
DNA: TGTGCCAGCAGCTCACGGAACCTTCTCAATGAGCAGTTCTTC

size: many
D: NA
V: TRBV12-3/TRBV12-4
J: TRBJ2-7
CDR3: CASSYSRGISEQYF
DNA: TGTGCCAGCAGTTACAGTAGGGGGATATCCGAGCAGTACTTC

size: NA
D: NA
V: TRBV25-1
J: TRBJ2-7
CDR3: CASTGNYEQYF
DNA: TGTGCCAGCACCGGTAACTACGAGCAGTACTTC

size: NA
D: NA
V: TRBV7-9
J: TRBJ2-5
CDR3: CASSFLPETQYF
DNA: TGTGCCAGCAGCTTTCTCCCAGAGACCCAGTACTTC

size: NA
D: NA
V: TRBV29-1
J: TRBJ2-7
CDR3: CSVRTAAYEQYF
DNA: TGCAGCGTAAGGACTGCCGCCTACGAGCAGTACTTC

size: many
D: NA
V: TRBV6-6
J: TRBJ2-1
CDR3: CASNDRNEQFF
DNA: TGTGCCAGCAACGACAGGAATGAGCAGTTCTTC

size: many
D: TRBD1
V: TRBV20-1
J: TRBJ2-7
CDR3: CSARPITGGLSYEQYF
DNA: TGCAGTGCTAGACCCATCACAGGGGGCCTCTCCTACGAGCAGTACTTC

size: NA
D: NA
V: TRBV6-1
J: TRBJ2-4
CDR3: CASRTGTQGNIQYF
DNA: TGTGCCAGCAGGACCGGGACACAAGGAAACATTCAGTACTTC

size: many
D: NA
V: TRBV12-3/TRBV12-4
J: TRBJ2-1
CDR3: CASSFVNEQFF
DNA: TGTGCCAGCAGTTTTGTGAATGAGCAGTTCTTC

size: NA
D: TRBD1
V: TRBV28
J: TRBJ1-4
CDR3: CASRQGAKNEKLFF
DNA: TGTGCCAGCAGGCAGGGGGCAAAGAATGAAAAACTGTTTTTT

size: many
D: TRBD1
V: TRBV7-9
J: TRBJ2-7
CDR3: CASSYGQGGDEQYF
DNA: TGTGCCAGCAGCTACGGACAGGGTGGAGACGAGCAGTACTTC

size: NA
D: NA
V: TRBV20-1
J: TRBJ1-2
CDR3: CSARAGGGIYGYTF
DNA: TGCAGTGCCAGAGCGGGGGGCGGAATCTATGGCTACACCTTC

size: NA
D: NA
V: TRBV5-1
J: TRBJ2-1
CDR3: CASGWGVNEQFF
DNA: TGCGCCAGCGGTTGGGGTGTTAATGAGCAGTTCTTC